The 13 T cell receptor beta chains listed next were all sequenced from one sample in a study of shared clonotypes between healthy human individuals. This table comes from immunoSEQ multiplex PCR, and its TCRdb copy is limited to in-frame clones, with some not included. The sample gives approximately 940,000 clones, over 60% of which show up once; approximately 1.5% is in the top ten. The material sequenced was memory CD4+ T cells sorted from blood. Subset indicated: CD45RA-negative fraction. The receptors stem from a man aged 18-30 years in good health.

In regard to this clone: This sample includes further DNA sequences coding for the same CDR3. The CDR3 is CASSIRGATDTQYF. The CDR3 nucleotides are TGTGCCAGTAGTATAAGGGGAGCAACAGATACGCAGTATTTT. This rearrangement joins TRBV19 to TRBJ2-3, with D perhaps matching TRBD1 or TRBD2 (5 bases each). The CDR3 extends over 14 amino acids. Germline values: CDR1 LNHDA, CDR2 SQIVND (reference sequence). V shed 2 bases and J shed 3 bases, with 9 bases lying between them. Using reference TRBV19 and TRBJ2-3 for the parts outside the CDR3, the full variable domain is DGGITQSPKYLFRKEGQNVTLSCEQNLNHDAMYWYRQDPGQGLRLIYYSQIVNDFQKGDIAEGYSVSREKKESFPLTVTSAQKNPTAFYLCASSIRGATDTQYFGPGTRLTVL.

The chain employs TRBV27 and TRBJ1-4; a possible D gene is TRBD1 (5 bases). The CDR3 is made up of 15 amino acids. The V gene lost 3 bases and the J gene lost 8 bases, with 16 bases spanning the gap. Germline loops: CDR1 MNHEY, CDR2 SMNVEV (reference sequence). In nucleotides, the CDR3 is TGTGCCAGCAGTTTCCTACCGCGGGGCGGAGAAAAACTGTTTTTT. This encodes CASSFLPRGGEKLFF.

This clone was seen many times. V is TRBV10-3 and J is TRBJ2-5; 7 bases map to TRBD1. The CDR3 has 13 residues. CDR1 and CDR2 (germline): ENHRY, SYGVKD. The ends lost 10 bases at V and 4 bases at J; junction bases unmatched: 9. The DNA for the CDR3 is TGTGCCACGACAGGGAGTGGGGGAGAGACCCAGTACTTC. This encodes CATTGSGGETQYF.

The CDR3 DNA reads as TGTGCCAGCAGTTGGGGGCCTTGGGGTGAGCAGTTCTTC. It specifies CASSWGPWGEQFF. The V and J genes are TRBV6-5 and TRBJ2-1; a weak D match, TRBD1 (6 bases). Trimming shortened V by 4 bases and J by 9 bases, and 13 bases separated the two germline ends. This CDR3 spans 13 amino acids. Germline V gene sequence: CDR1 MNHEY, CDR2 SVGAGI.

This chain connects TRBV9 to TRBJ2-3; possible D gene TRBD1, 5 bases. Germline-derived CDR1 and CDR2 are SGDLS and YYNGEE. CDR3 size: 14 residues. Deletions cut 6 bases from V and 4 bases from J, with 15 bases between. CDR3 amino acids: CASTLRGSPDTQYF. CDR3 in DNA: TGTGCCAGCACTCTTAGGGGTTCTCCAGATACGCAGTATTTT.

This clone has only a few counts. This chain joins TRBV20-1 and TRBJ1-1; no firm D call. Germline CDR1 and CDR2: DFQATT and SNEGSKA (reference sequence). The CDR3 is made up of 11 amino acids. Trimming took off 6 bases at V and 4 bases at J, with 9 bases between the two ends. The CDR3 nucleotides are TGCAGTGCCCCGAACGTCACTGAAGCTTTCTTT. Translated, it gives CSAPNVTEAFF.

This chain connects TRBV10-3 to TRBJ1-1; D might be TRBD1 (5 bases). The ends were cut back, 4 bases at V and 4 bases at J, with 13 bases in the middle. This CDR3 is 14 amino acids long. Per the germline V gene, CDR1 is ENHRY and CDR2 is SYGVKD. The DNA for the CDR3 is TGTGCCATCAGTGCGTCGGGGGACTTCACTGAAGCTTTCTTT. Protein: CAISASGDFTEAFF.

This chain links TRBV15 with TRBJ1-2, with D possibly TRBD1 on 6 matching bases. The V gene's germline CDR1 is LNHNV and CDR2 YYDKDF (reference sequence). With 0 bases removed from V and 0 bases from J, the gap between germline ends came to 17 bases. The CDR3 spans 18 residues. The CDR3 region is CATSRELPGALSNYGYTF. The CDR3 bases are TGTGCCACCAGCAGAGAGCTTCCAGGGGCCCTATCTAACTATGGCTACACCTTC.

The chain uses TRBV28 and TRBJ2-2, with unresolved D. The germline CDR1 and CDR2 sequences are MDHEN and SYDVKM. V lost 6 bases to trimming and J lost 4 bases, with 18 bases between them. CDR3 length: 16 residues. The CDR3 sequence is CASSQNGRSRTGELFF. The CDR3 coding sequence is TGTGCCAGCAGCCAAAACGGCCGATCGCGCACCGGGGAGCTGTTTTTT.

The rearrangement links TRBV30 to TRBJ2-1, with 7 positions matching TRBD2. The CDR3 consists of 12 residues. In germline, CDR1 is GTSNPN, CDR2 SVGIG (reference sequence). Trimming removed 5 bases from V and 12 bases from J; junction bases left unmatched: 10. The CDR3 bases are TGTGCCTGGGATAGGAGCGGGATAGGGCAGTTCTTC. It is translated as CAWDRSGIGQFF.

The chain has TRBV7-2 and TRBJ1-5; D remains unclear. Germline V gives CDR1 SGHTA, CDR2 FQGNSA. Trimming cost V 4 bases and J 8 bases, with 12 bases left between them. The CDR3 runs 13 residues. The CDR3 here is CASSSRAREPQHF. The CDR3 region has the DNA TGTGCCAGCAGCTCCCGCGCCCGGGAGCCCCAGCATTTT.

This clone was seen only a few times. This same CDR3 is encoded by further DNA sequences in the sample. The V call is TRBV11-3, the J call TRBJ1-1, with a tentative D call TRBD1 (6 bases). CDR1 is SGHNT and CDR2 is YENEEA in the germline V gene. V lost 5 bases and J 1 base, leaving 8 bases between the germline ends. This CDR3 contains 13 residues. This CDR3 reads CASSPQGNTEAFF. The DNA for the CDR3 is TGTGCCAGCAGCCCACAGGGGAACACTGAAGCTTTCTTT. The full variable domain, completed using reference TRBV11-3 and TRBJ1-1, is EAGVVQSPRYKIIEKKQPVAFWCNPISGHNTLYWYLQNLGQGPELLIRYENEEAVDDSQLPKDRFSAERLKGVDSTLKIQPAELGDSAVYLCASSPQGNTEAFFGQGTRLTVV.

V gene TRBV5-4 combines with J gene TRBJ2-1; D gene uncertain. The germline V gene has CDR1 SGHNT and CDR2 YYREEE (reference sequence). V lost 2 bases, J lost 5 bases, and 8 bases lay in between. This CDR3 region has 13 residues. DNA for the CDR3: TGTGCCAGCAGCTTCCCATTTAACAATGAGCAGTTCTTC. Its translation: CASSFPFNNEQFF.